Each of the 9 T cell receptor beta chains below was sequenced from the same sample in a study of shared clonotypes between healthy human individuals. Using immunoSEQ multiplex PCR, the repertoire was profiled, and TCRdb retains in-frame clones only, with some absent. The top ten clones hold approximately 1.5% of a sample with 950,000 to 1,300,000 clones, roughly 70% of them seen once. The material sequenced was memory CD4+ T cells sorted from blood. Regarding subset: CD45RA-negative fraction. These receptors originate from a man between 18 and 35 years old in good health.

This clone was counted a few times. The sample carries other DNA sequences with the same CDR3. The chain combines TRBV10-3 with TRBJ2-5; no clear D. The germline V gene has CDR1 ENHRY and CDR2 SYGVKD. Trimming took off 3 bases at V and 5 bases at J, with 4 bases between the two ends. This CDR3 spans 11 amino acids. The CDR3 DNA is TGTGCCATCAGTGAAGGGGAGACCCAGTACTTC. It encodes CAISEGETQYF.

The J gene is TRBJ2-5, the V gene TRBV30, with a weak D call TRBD1 (5 bases). TRBJ2-7 explains the end of the DNA better; the J call may be wrong. Germline loops: CDR1 GTSNPN, CDR2 SVGIG (reference sequence). The CDR3 is made up of 12 amino acids. CDR3 loop: CAWSERGYEQYF. The CDR3 bases are TGTGCCTGGTCCGAAAGGGGCTACGAGCAGTACTTC.

The CDR3 DNA is TGCGCCAGCAGCTTGGCCGAACGTGGGGAGCTGTTTTTT. The encoded protein is CASSLAERGELFF. J is TRBJ2-2 and V is TRBV5-1; no definite D call. The CDR3 runs to 13 residues. V was clipped by 0 bases and J by 8 bases, with 8 bases between them. The germline CDR1 and CDR2 sequences are SGHRS and YFSETQ.

This rearrangement joins TRBV5-6 to TRBJ2-3; D is possibly TRBD2 (5 bases). Trimming cost V 2 bases and J 6 bases, with 10 bases left between them. Germline values: CDR1 SGHDT, CDR2 YYEEEE. This CDR3 is 13 amino acids long. This chain's CDR3 is CASSFWERDTQYF. The CDR3 nucleotides are TGTGCCAGCAGCTTTTGGGAGCGTGATACGCAGTATTTT.

This clone was seen at least ten times. This chain links TRBV30 with TRBJ1-5, with no clear D. The CDR3 contains 13 residues. With 4 bases removed from V and 3 bases from J, the gap between germline ends came to 10 bases. CDR1 GTSNPN and CDR2 SVGIG come from the germline V gene (reference sequence). Written as DNA, the CDR3 is TGTGCCTGGACCCAGTCCACCAATCAGCCCCAGCATTTT. It codes for CAWTQSTNQPQHF. The full variable domain, its missing parts supplied by reference TRBV30 and TRBJ1-5, is SQTIHQWPATLVQPVGSPLSLECTVEGTSNPNLYWYRQAAGRGLQLLFYSVGIGQISSEVPQNLSASRPQDRQFILSSKKLLLSDSGFYLCAWTQSTNQPQHFGDGTRLSIL.

The rearrangement uses TRBV5-5 and TRBJ1-1; TRBD1 is a possible D gene (5 bases). Trimming left V 6 bases short and J 4 bases short, with 19 bases between. Germline values: CDR1 SGHKS, CDR2 YYEKEE (reference sequence). The CDR3 runs 15 residues. The DNA of the CDR3 is TGTGCCAGCAACGCGCTGAAGGGGCTGACCACTGAAGCTTTCTTT. This gives the protein CASNALKGLTTEAFF.

The chain couples TRBV6-5 to TRBJ1-2, with D possibly being TRBD1 (5 bases). Per the germline V gene, CDR1 is MNHEY and CDR2 is SVGAGI. V dropped 7 bases and J dropped 1 base, with 10 bases sitting between them. The CDR3 extends over 13 amino acids. The CDR3 sequence is CASTFGHNYGYTF. The CDR3 DNA follows: TGTGCCAGCACCTTCGGACATAACTATGGCTACACCTTC.

The V and J genes are TRBV7-2 and TRBJ1-1; 11 bases agree with TRBD1. Trimming cost V 1 base and J 10 bases; bases outside gene matches: 8. The CDR3 sequence is 15 residues long. The germline CDR1 and CDR2 sequences are SGHTA and FQGNSA. CDR3 loop: CASSLGGQGAGGAFF. In nucleotides, the CDR3 is TGTGCCAGCAGCTTAGGAGGACAGGGGGCGGGTGGAGCTTTCTTT.

This chain connects TRBV5-6 to TRBJ1-5, with a possible D match to TRBD1 (6 bases). The CDR3 totals 17 residues. V was pared by 0 bases and J by 0 bases, with 13 bases between. The V gene's germline CDR1 is SGHDT and CDR2 YYEEEE. CDR3 loop: CASSLDGGPGSNQPQHF. CDR3 coding DNA: TGTGCCAGCAGCTTGGATGGGGGGCCCGGTAGCAATCAGCCCCAGCATTTT.